This record looks at one T cell receptor (beta chain) sequence and its context. Cohort 3 recovered donors had two negative PCRs, clearance, or symptom resolution. This sample was included in a study of blood T cell repertoires in COVID-19. Study context: Sites across the United States, Italy and Spain contributed samples from acute and convalescent COVID-19. T cells, B-cell-depleted T cells, or PBMCs supplied cDNA or gDNA.

Sequenced by immunoSEQ multiplex PCR; TCRdb stores in-frame clones only, minus some. This table holds about 150,000 clones, approximately 78% found once. The V gene's germline CDR1 is SGHTS and CDR2 YDEGEE. The CDR3 has 15 residues. After removal of 7 bases from V and 0 bases from J, the junction contained 10 bases not matched to a gene. The chain joins TRBV5-8 to TRBJ2-7, with 7 positions matching TRBD2. Sequenced material: PBMCs or T cells enriched from blood (not recorded which). The sequence came from a woman in her forties or fifties who had recovered from COVID-19. The CDR3 is CASASWGGSSYEQYF. The DNA for the CDR3 is TGTGCCAGCGCCAGCTGGGGGGGGAGCTCCTACGAGCAGTACTTC.